This T cell receptor (beta chain) comes out of a study of blood T cells in healthy people across ages (dated by TCRdb to between 2014 and 2016). Context from the whole study: In model experiments, roughly one uniquely barcoded TCR beta cDNA molecule per two T cells was captured by template switching. Using deep sequencing normalized with unique cDNA molecular identifiers, the study measured how TCR beta repertoire diversity changes with age. Donors were grouped into four age groups: young (average approximately 15 years), middle-aged (39), aged (approximately 58) and long-lived (approximately 82). To avoid experimental bias, donors of different ages were randomly spread across the sequencing lanes. Two additional independent replicas of 1 million unique cDNA reads from the same blood draw were analyzed for two donors (one aged 18 to 30 and one aged 80 or older).

Study-wide conclusions, independent of this receptor: Estimates of total diversity based on one million sequenced T cells were regarded as lower bounds and as underestimates. The CMV infection status of donors was not known, potentially confounding age-related changes in expanded clonotypes. As age increased, observed TCR beta diversity per million T cells dropped in a roughly linear way, and a significant reduction was already evident by age 40. Compared with the aged group, the long-lived group had more naive CD4+ T cells, fewer expanded clones and increased TCR diversity, suggesting age selection. Because profiling used bulk unsorted PBMCs, naive and antigen-experienced compartments could not be compared conclusively. There was a strong correlation between observed TCR beta diversity and the percentage of naive T cells measured by flow cytometry.

Libraries were built with 5' RACE. The instrument was an Illumina HiSeq 2500. A second PCR of about 6 to 12 cycles was run with a J-beta primer mix and a sample-barcoded 5' primer. Each TCR beta cDNA molecule received a unique molecular identifier from a template-switch 5' adaptor carrying 12 random nucleotides. At least 2.5 million CDR3-containing paired-end reads were obtained from each sample. First-strand cDNA synthesis was performed from all RNA using the Mint cDNA synthesis kit, with priming by a TRBC-specific oligonucleotide. Following uracil-DNA glycosylase treatment, a first 18-cycle PCR with universal primers M1SS and BC2_uni_R was performed on all cDNA. In the original analysis: For normalization, 1 million high-quality reads, each with a distinct molecular identifier, were randomly selected from each sample. Reads sharing molecular identifiers were discarded rather than binned into consensus sequences. CDR3 identification, clonotype clustering and error correction used MiTCR with a Q25 quality threshold and the strictest error-elimination algorithm. A nonparametric unseen species model using Euler transformation provided a lower-bound estimate of total TCR beta diversity. TCRdb applied fastp at Q25 and MiXCR to the public reads, then kept only in-frame beta chains. Here each entry gathers all rows of one CDR3 protein and keeps the most common genes and DNA. TCRdb, not the original authors, processed these V and J calls. Within this sample are 950,000 to 1,200,000 distinct CDR3 sequences, with approximately 38% of them counted one time only. Roughly 13% of the sample lies in the top ten.

As concerns this clonotype: This clone's antigen is unknown. No much larger clone exists at a distance of one base, and base qualities are not known.

The donors were 40 or so Caucasian individuals from Russia, aged about 6 to 100 years, who were systemically healthy. Each donor gave ten milliliters of peripheral blood, collected into EDTA-treated Vacutainer tubes. Ficoll-Paque density-gradient centrifugation was used to isolate PBMCs, with at least 6.5 million obtained per sample. Total RNA was extracted from PBMCs with Trizol reagent, with at least 5 micrograms obtained per sample. Naive CD45RAhigh/CD27high T cell percentages were measured by flow cytometry on a PBMC aliquot from every donor. This clonotype originated in a man in his late teens or twenties in good health. The sequencing input was blood.

CDR3 reads: CASSLALAQEAFF. The nucleotides are TGTGCCAGCAGCTTAGCGTTAGCACAGGAAGCTTTCTTT. The chain links TRBV7-2 with TRBJ1-1; the D segment cannot be called with confidence. V lost 0 bases and J lost 8 bases; the stretch between them is 10 bases long. CDR1 and CDR2, per the germline V gene, are SGHTA and FQGNSA. Its CDR3 holds 13 amino acids, cysteine through phenylalanine. Of all the DNA, just the CDR3 is kept, 39 bases in frame from base 1.